These 11 T cell receptor beta chains came from one sample sequenced in a study of cytomegalovirus exposure and HLA in healthy donors. PCR was performed using 60 Vbeta and 13 Jbeta primers. Libraries were prepared by immunoSEQ multiplex PCR; TCRdb keeps only in-frame clonotypes and omits some of them. Among about 160,000 clones listed, 80% were seen once. The specimen sequenced was PBMCs. These receptors were obtained from a male donor in good health and CMV-seropositive.

In its sample, this clone was seen a few times. Other DNA sequences in the sample encode the same CDR3. The rearrangement links TRBV28 to TRBJ1-5; D gene unclear. The CDR3 length is 12 residues. Between the trimmed V and J ends, which lost 5 bases and 2 bases, there was a span of 4 bases. In germline, CDR1 is MDHEN, CDR2 SYDVKM. CDR3 nucleotides: TGTGCCAGCAGTCGGGGCAATCAGCCCCAGCATTTT. It translates to CASSRGNQPQHF.

This chain connects TRBV5-6 to TRBJ1-6, with D uncertain. Trimming left V 0 bases short and J 8 bases short, with 15 bases between. Germline CDR1 reads SGHDT; CDR2 reads YYEEEE. This CDR3 is 16 amino acids long. For the CDR3, the DNA is TGTGCCAGCAGCTTGGAGTTGGCAGCGAGGGATTCACCCCTCCACTTT. Protein sequence: CASSLELAARDSPLHF.

The chain recombines TRBV30 with TRBJ2-7, with D perhaps TRBD2 (6 bases). In germline, CDR1 is GTSNPN, CDR2 SVGIG (reference sequence). The length of the CDR3 is 14 residues. The V and J ends lost 5 bases and 4 bases respectively, with 18 bases between them. The CDR3 DNA reads as TGTGCCTGGGGTCCCGTAGCGGCCCTTTACGAGCAGTACTTC. This encodes CAWGPVAALYEQYF.

The chain uses TRBV5-1 and TRBJ2-5; 8 positions match TRBD2. The CDR3 consists of 15 residues. The V gene's germline CDR1 is SGHRS and CDR2 YFSETQ. The junction had 4 bases not matched to a gene; V was cut back by 2 bases and J by 1 base. The CDR3 is CASSFRAGAQETQYF. CDR3 in DNA: TGCGCCAGCAGCTTTCGAGCGGGAGCCCAAGAGACCCAGTACTTC.

The chain combines TRBV7-2 with TRBJ2-7; 13 positions match TRBD2. The V gene's germline CDR1 is SGHTA and CDR2 FQGNSA. The CDR3 runs 15 residues. V lost 5 bases to trimming and J lost 2 bases; unmatched junction nucleotides: 3. CDR3 in amino acids: CASSEGLAGTYEQYF. CDR3 DNA sequence: TGTGCCAGCAGCGAGGGACTAGCGGGGACCTACGAGCAGTACTTC.

The gene calls are TRBV5-1 and TRBJ2-1; 9 bases match TRBD2. The germline gives CDR1 SGHRS, CDR2 YFSETQ. CDR3 length: 15 amino acids. The J segment lost 6 bases and the V segment lost 0 bases, leaving 4 bases of the junction unmatched. The CDR3: CASSLAPAGGNEQFF. The DNA for the CDR3 is TGCGCCAGCAGCTTGGCCCCAGCGGGGGGCAATGAGCAGTTCTTC.

The gene calls are TRBV6-5 and TRBJ1-2; maybe TRBD1 (6 bases). The CDR3 contains 14 residues. V lost 2 bases, J lost 5 bases, and 12 bases lay in between. Germline V gene sequence: CDR1 MNHEY, CDR2 SVGAGI. CDR3: CASSYDGQGYGYTF. CDR3 nucleotide sequence: TGTGCCAGCAGTTACGACGGTCAGGGGTATGGCTACACCTTC.

The rearrangement uses TRBV9 and TRBJ2-3, with 8 positions matching TRBD2. Germline V gene sequence: CDR1 SGDLS, CDR2 YYNGEE. The V and J ends lost 0 bases and 5 bases, in that order; junction bases with no gene match: 5. CDR3 length: 15 residues. For the CDR3, the DNA is TGTGCCAGCAGCGTAGCCGGGAGGGTAGGAGATACGCAGTATTTT. Amino acids: CASSVAGRVGDTQYF.

V and J are TRBV10-3 and TRBJ1-1; tentatively, D is TRBD1 (6 bases). This CDR3 is 15 amino acids long. Trimming pared 11 bases from V and 2 bases from J, leaving 21 bases between. The V gene's germline CDR1 is ENHRY and CDR2 SYGVKD. The CDR3, as DNA: TGTGCCGCCCGGACAGACCGCGGGGGAAACACTGAAGCTTTCTTT. Amino acids: CAARTDRGGNTEAFF.

V and J are TRBV11-2 and TRBJ2-5, with D tentatively TRBD2 (7 bases). Trimming took off 7 bases at V and 1 base at J, with 19 bases between the two ends. Germline CDR1 SGHAT, CDR2 FQNNGV. This CDR3 has 16 residues. CDR3: CASTSGGGASQETQYF. CDR3 coding DNA: TGTGCCAGCACCTCAGGCGGGGGCGCTTCCCAAGAGACCCAGTACTTC.

Here the CDR3 reads CASSATEKTEKLFF. Written as DNA, the CDR3 is TGCGCCAGCAGCGCGACAGAGAAAACGGAAAAACTGTTTTTT. The gene calls are TRBV5-1 and TRBJ1-4, with a possible D match to TRBD1 (5 bases). Germline V gene sequence: CDR1 SGHRS, CDR2 YFSETQ. Trimming removed 4 bases from V and 8 bases from J, with 15 bases in between. This CDR3 spans 14 amino acids.